These 16 T cell receptor beta chains originate from one sample sequenced in a study of response to subunit inactivated influenza vaccine. Each CDR3 protein gets one entry after TCRdb re-called the RT-PCR reads with MiXCR. Here the sample spans roughly 500,000 distinct CDR3 sequences, about 15% being singletons. Sequenced here: CD4+ T cells sorted from PBMCs, sampled about 23 months after vaccination. All receptors derive from a man aged 45 to 75 who received an inactivated influenza vaccine.

This clonotype was observed a handful of times. The chain joins TRBV6-1 to TRBJ2-7; a weak D match, TRBD2 (5 bases). V lost 10 bases and J lost 3, with 19 bases in between. Germline loops: CDR1 MNHNS, CDR2 SASEGT. The CDR3 totals 14 residues. CDR3 DNA: TGTGCCACTAAAGGAGTCCGGGGTGGCTACGAGCAGTACTTC. It encodes CATKGVRGGYEQYF.

This clonotype was detected a few times. This chain connects TRBV5-5 to TRBJ1-4, with 8 nucleotides matching TRBD1. Per the germline V gene, CDR1 is SGHKS and CDR2 is YYEKEE (reference sequence). The CDR3 covers 15 residues. V was pared by 4 bases and J by 7 bases, with 9 bases of the junction left unmatched. CDR3 nucleotides: TGTGCCAGCAGCACCGGGACAGGTTGGGGTGAAAAACTGTTTTTT. It codes for CASSTGTGWGEKLFF. The full variable domain, completed using reference TRBV5-5 and TRBJ1-4, is DAGVTQSPTHLIKTRGQQVTLRCSPISGHKSVSWYQQVLGQGPQFIFQYYEKEERGRGNFPDRFSARQFPNYSSELNVNALLLGDSALYLCASSTGTGWGEKLFFGSGTQLSVL.

This clonotype was seen many times. At one of its ends the junction is not consistent with the germline gene, which may arise from a read error. The chain employs TRBV12-3 or TRBV12-4 and TRBJ1-6, with 7 bases identical to TRBD1. The CDR3 loop spans 14 amino acids. The DNA for the CDR3 is TGCGCCAGCAGCGTGGGACAGAGAAATTCACCCCTCCACTTT. This encodes CASSVGQRNSPLHF.

This chain joins TRBV10-3 and TRBJ2-2, with D tentatively TRBD2 (5 bases). CDR3 length equals 15 residues. Germline CDR1 ENHRY, CDR2 SYGVKD. Trimming stripped 4 bases from V and 7 bases from J, with 16 bases between. Here the CDR3 reads CAISGETTMGGELFF. The CDR3 DNA follows: TGTGCCATCAGTGGGGAGACGACGATGGGCGGGGAGCTGTTTTTT.

This sequence joins TRBV12-5 and TRBJ2-5, with D possibly matching TRBD1 (5 bases). Between the trimmed V and J ends, which lost 7 bases and 0 bases, there was a span of 12 bases. Germline assignment: CDR1 LGHNT and CDR2 FRNRAP. This CDR3 has 14 amino acids. The CDR3 DNA follows: TGTGCTAGTGTTCTACAGGTGAACCAAGAGACCCAGTACTTC. It specifies CASVLQVNQETQYF.

A note on this clonotype: The junction departs from the called germline gene at one end, perhaps through a read error. CDR3 region: CASSFVRIAYDEQFF. The CDR3 nucleotides read TGTGCCAGCAGTTTCGTCAGGATAGCCTACGATGAGCAGTTCTTC. V gene TRBV28 combines with J gene TRBJ2-1; D remains unclear. Per germline, CDR1 MDHEN and CDR2 SYDVKM. The CDR3 extends over 15 amino acids.

In this sample, this clonotype turned up a few times. The chain has TRBV18 and TRBJ2-5; D not certain. Germline lookup yields CDR1 KGHSH and CDR2 LQKENI. V lost 1 base, J lost 4 bases, and 7 bases lay in between. The CDR3 contains 13 residues. Here the CDR3 DNA reads TGTGCCAGCTCACCACGCGTCCTAGAGACCCAGTACTTC. Encoded protein: CASSPRVLETQYF.

The chain recombines TRBV20-1 with TRBJ1-6; unclear D gene. Germline CDR1 DFQATT, CDR2 SNEGSKA (reference sequence). The CDR3 extends over 13 amino acids. V was shortened by 3 bases and J by 11 bases, with 14 bases between the two germline ends. CDR3 protein: CSASAHQVAPLHF. In nucleotides, the CDR3 is TGCAGTGCTAGCGCACATCAGGTCGCACCCCTCCACTTT.

This clonotype was seen at least ten times. This chain uses TRBV18 with TRBJ1-5; 12 positions agree with TRBD1. Germline CDR1 is KGHSH and CDR2 is LQKENI. This CDR3 is 14 amino acids long. J lost 8 bases, V lost 4 bases, and 3 bases had no gene match. CDR3 coding DNA: TGTGCCAGCTCACGGGGACAGGGGGCCGAGCCCCAGCATTTT. Encoded protein: CASSRGQGAEPQHF. Together with reference TRBV18 and TRBJ1-5, the CDR3 gives the full variable domain: NAGVMQNPRHLVRRRGQEARLRCSPMKGHSHVYWYRQLPEEGLKFMVYLQKENIIDESGMPKERFSAEFPKEGPSILRIQQVVRGDSAAYFCASSRGQGAEPQHFGDGTRLSIL.

V usage is TRBV12-3 or TRBV12-4 and J usage is TRBJ2-1; D uncertain. Trimming shortened V by 3 bases and J by 4 bases, and 7 bases separated the two germline ends. There are 13 residues in the CDR3. For the CDR3, the DNA is TGTGCCAGCAGTTTTAACGGATACAATGAGCAGTTCTTC. Translation: CASSFNGYNEQFF.

The rearrangement uses TRBV7-2 and TRBJ2-1; TRBD2 matches at 10 bases. V was clipped by 5 bases and J by 9 bases; unmatched bases: 7. Germline loops: CDR1 SGHTA, CDR2 FQGNSA. The CDR3 has 14 amino acids. CDR3 region: CASSRSGGAPEQFF. CDR3 DNA: TGTGCCAGCAGCAGGAGCGGGGGGGCCCCTGAGCAGTTCTTC.

This clonotype has ten or more counts. The chain carries TRBV29-1 and TRBJ1-2; D unclear. V was shortened by 4 bases and J by 8 bases, with 2 bases between the two germline ends. CDR3 size: 8 residues. Germline CDR1 and CDR2: SQVTM and ANQGSEA. The CDR3 spells CSVGGYTF. The CDR3 coding sequence is TGCAGCGTTGGCGGCTACACCTTC.

This clonotype has a handful of counts. The chain carries TRBV11-3 and TRBJ2-1, with 7 bases that match TRBD2. CDR3 length: 17 residues. Germline trimming cut 0 bases from V and 0 bases from J; bases unmatched to any gene: 5. Germline CDR1 SGHNT, CDR2 YENEEA. The CDR3 sequence: CASSLDPGGSSYNEQFF. CDR3 sequence (DNA): TGTGCCAGCAGCTTAGATCCGGGCGGGAGCTCCTACAATGAGCAGTTCTTC.

This clonotype showed up many times. The rearrangement uses TRBV12-3 or TRBV12-4 and TRBJ2-1; a possible D gene is TRBD1 (5 bases). CDR3 length: 12 residues. V lost 5 bases and J lost 8, with 10 bases in between. CDR3 region: CASSTPGYEQFF. The DNA for the CDR3 is TGTGCCAGCAGTACACCAGGGTATGAGCAGTTCTTC.

In this sample, this clonotype turned up a few times. The genes are TRBV10-3 and TRBJ1-4; D is uncertain. The V gene's germline CDR1 is ENHRY and CDR2 SYGVKD. V gave up 3 bases and J gave up 2 bases, with 4 bases separating them. The CDR3 runs 13 residues. The CDR3 DNA follows: TGTGCCATCAGTGACAGGACTAATGAAAAACTGTTTTTT. Its protein is CAISDRTNEKLFF.

This clonotype has ten or more counts. The chain combines TRBV4-3 with TRBJ1-5; D remains ambiguous. Germline CDR1 LGHNA, CDR2 YSLEER. This CDR3 comprises 15 residues. Trimming removed 0 bases at V and 5 bases at J, with 11 bases between. CDR3 loop: CASSQDYGGDQPQHF. In DNA, the CDR3 is TGCGCCAGCAGCCAAGACTACGGCGGGGATCAGCCCCAGCATTTT.